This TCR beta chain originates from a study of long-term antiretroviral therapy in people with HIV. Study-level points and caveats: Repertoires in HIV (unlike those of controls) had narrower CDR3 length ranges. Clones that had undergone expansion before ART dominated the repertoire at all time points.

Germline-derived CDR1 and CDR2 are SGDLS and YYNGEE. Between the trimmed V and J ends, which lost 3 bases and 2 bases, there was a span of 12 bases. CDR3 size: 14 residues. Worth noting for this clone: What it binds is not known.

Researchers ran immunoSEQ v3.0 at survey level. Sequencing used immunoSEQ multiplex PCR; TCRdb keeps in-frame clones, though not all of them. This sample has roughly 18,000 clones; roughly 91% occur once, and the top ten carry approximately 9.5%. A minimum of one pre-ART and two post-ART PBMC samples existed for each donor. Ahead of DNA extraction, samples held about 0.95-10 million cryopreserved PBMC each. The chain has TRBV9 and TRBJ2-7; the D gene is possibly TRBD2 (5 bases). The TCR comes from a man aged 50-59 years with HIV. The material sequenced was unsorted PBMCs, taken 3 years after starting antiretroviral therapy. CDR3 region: CASSGGLSPYEQYF. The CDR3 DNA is TGTGCCAGCAGCGGAGGGCTCTCCCCCTACGAGCAGTACTTC.